This TCR beta chain was documented in a study of shared clonotypes between healthy human individuals. The repertoire was sequenced with immunoSEQ multiplex PCR; TCRdb's copy has only in-frame clones and lacks some. The sample gives a few million clones, around 94% of which show up once; roughly 0.13% is in the top ten. In its sample, this clone was seen a few times. This same CDR3 is encoded by further DNA sequences in the sample. Sequenced: naive CD4+ T cells sorted from blood. Subset here: CD45RA+ positively selected. The clonotype comes from a man aged 18 to 30 in good health.

The CDR3 nucleotides read TGCGCCAGCAGCTTAGGACAGCACACCGGGGAGCTGTTTTTT. As protein: CASSLGQHTGELFF. The chain combines TRBV5-1 with TRBJ2-2, with D possibly being TRBD1 (6 bases). Germline-derived CDR1 and CDR2 are SGHRS and YFSETQ. This CDR3 has 14 residues. V shed 2 bases and J shed 3 bases, with 8 bases lying between them.